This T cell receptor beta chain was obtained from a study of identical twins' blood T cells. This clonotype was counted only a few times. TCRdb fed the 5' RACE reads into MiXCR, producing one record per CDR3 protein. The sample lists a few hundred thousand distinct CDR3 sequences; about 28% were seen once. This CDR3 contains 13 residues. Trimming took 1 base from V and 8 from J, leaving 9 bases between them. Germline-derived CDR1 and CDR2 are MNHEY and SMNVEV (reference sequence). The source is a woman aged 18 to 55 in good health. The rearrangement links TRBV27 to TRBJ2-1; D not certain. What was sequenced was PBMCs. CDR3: CASSLLSGDEQFF. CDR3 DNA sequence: TGTGCCAGCAGTTTATTATCCGGAGATGAGCAGTTCTTC.